This paragraph covers one T cell receptor beta chain sequence. This clonotype has just a few counts. The antigen it recognizes is unknown. Base qualities were left out, and no much larger clone turns up one base away. The treatment or condition label, as the study defines it: live attenuated yellow fever vaccine strain. At every blood-draw timepoint, two biological replicates of bulk PBMCs were collected. A standard Ficoll-Paque protocol was used to isolate PBMCs from peripheral blood. TriZol was used to extract RNA from bulk PBMCs, from CD4 and CD8 fractions, and from dextramer-positive and dextramer-negative fractions. TCR cDNA was synthesized by 5'RACE template switching, through which a universal primer site and unique molecular identifiers were introduced. cDNA synthesis was primed from both the TCR alpha and TCR beta constant segments. Library amplification involved two PCR steps, and the second step added sample barcodes and sequencing adapters. Libraries were sequenced on Illumina HiSeq 2500 (2x100 bp) or NovaSeq (2x150 bp). From the authors' description of their analysis: Reads were demultiplexed and collapsed into UMI consensus sequences with MIGEC, and V(D)J alignment was performed with MiXCR. Vaccine-responding clonotypes were identified with edgeR using replicate PBMC samples, with FDR below 0.01 and a log2 fold change above 5 up to day 15 being required. Each bulk clonotype received a CD4 or CD8 identity based on whether the sequenced CD4 or CD8 repertoire contained that clonotype at higher abundance. The raw public reads went through TCRdb reprocessing: fastp at Q25, MiXCR clone calling, in-frame beta chains kept. CDR3 protein duplicates are merged, each entry listing the most common genes and DNA. None of the V and J calls come from the authors' own analysis; TCRdb made them. The table for this sample lists under 600,000 distinct CDR3 sequences; 21% of them were counted only once. The ten largest clones add up to roughly 16% of the sample.

This record comes from a study of T cells after yellow fever vaccination (dated by TCRdb to about 2019). Notes on the research overall: The SMART-Seq v4 Ultra Low Input RNA kit was used to prepare libraries from fractions with low cell numbers. To follow T-cell clones before and after both primary and booster YFV17D yellow fever vaccination, bulk TCR alpha and beta repertoires underwent longitudinal sequencing. Two healthy male donors, one aged 18 to 29 and one aged 30 to 39 years, were included in the cohort. Blood samples were taken at several timepoints before and after primary and secondary immunization, and bulk PBMC replicates and cell subsets were isolated. Paper-wide results and their limitations: After the booster, most of the clones that had expanded following primary vaccination were detected again (roughly 97% of CD4 and roughly 90% of CD8), which suggests that memory was broadly maintained. The secondary T-cell response was found to be weaker but faster than the primary response, with a peak reached on day 5 rather than on day 15. Because abundant contaminating clonotypes from the bulk population could be contained in FACS-sorted repertoires, computational filtering was required. Because only a couple of donors were included in the study, the extent to which the findings can be generalized is limited. A small fraction of clonotypes showed up in both the CD4 and CD8 compartments, probably as a result of convergent recombination.

Sample: PBMCs, taken 21 days after the first yellow fever vaccination. This clonotype originated in a man between 18 and 29 years old who received the YFV17D yellow fever vaccine.

The CDR3 amino acid sequence is: CASSSDWWDTQYF. The bases are TGTGCCAGCAGTTCAGACTGGTGGGATACGCAGTATTTT. The sequence joins TRBV12-3 or TRBV12-4 to TRBJ2-3, with no confidently assigned D gene. V drops 4 bases and J drops 6 bases, leaving 11 bases in between. From cysteine to phenylalanine, the CDR3 is 13 amino acids long. The DNA shown is the 39-base CDR3, in frame from base 1.